The clone carrying this T cell receptor beta chain has just a few counts. Its antigen is not known. The record originates from a study of CD8 T cells in ankylosing spondylitis. Findings of the study overall: Disease-associated clonotypes exhibited CD8+ identity and were relatively infrequent in peripheral blood. In ankylosing spondylitis blood, a motif of about 8 highly homologous TCR beta variants appeared characteristic. Earlier reports found some motif variants in synovial fluid and blood in reactive arthritis. Clones linked to disease were reported to show significant enrichment in matched ankylosing spondylitis synovial fluid.

Scientists made TCR beta libraries using quantitative 5'-RACE with molecular barcodes. MiXCR, run by TCRdb on the 5' RACE reads, gives a single entry per CDR3 protein. Here the sample spans around 770,000 distinct CDR3 sequences, roughly 12% being singletons. The CDR3 runs 12 residues. The germline V gene encodes CDR1 MDHEN and CDR2 SYDVKM. Germline trimming cut 6 bases from V and 6 bases from J; bases unmatched to any gene: 2. The sequenced sample was blood, either unsorted or a sorted T cell fraction (not recorded which). The sequence was collected from a male donor with ankylosing spondylitis. This rearrangement joins TRBV28 to TRBJ2-7; 10 nucleotides match TRBD1. CDR3 coding DNA: TGTGCCAGCAGGGGGACAGGGGCCGAGCAGTACTTC. Translating gives CASRGTGAEQYF. Filled out from reference TRBV28 and TRBJ2-7, the complete variable domain reads DVKVTQSSRYLVKRTGEKVFLECVQDMDHENMFWYRQDPGLGLRLIYFSYDVKMKEKGDIPEGYSVSREKKERFSLILESASTNQTSMYLCASRGTGAEQYFGPGTRLTVT.